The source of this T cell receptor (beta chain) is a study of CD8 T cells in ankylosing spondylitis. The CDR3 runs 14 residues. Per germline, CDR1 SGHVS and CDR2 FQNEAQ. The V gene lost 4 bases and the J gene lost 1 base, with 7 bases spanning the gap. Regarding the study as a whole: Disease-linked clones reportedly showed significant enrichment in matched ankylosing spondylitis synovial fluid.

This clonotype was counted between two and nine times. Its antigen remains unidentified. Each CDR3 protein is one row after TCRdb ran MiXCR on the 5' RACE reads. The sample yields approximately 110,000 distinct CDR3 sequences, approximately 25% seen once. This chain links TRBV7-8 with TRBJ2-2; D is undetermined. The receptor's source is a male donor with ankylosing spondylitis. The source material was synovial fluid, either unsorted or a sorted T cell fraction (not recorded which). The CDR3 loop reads CASSSLLNTGELFF. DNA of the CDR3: TGTGCCAGCAGCTCCTTATTGAACACCGGGGAGCTGTTTTTT.